This TCR beta chain was documented in a study of T cell responses to AZD1222 COVID-19 vaccine. Study-wide findings and caveats: Unmutated regions of variants are reportedly targeted by nearly half of spike-specific TCRs. Most donors were white British and more were female, and clonal diversity was possibly underestimated.

The protocol was immunoSEQ multiplex PCR, while the TCRdb copy is restricted to in-frame clones and leaves out a portion. This sample has some 94,000 clones, with more than 70% found just once. Only a few counts were recorded for this clone. As yet, its antigen is unknown. The CDR3 loop spans 14 amino acids. The V gene lost 4 bases and the J gene lost 10 bases, with 17 bases spanning the gap. Germline V gene data show CDR1 as LGHDT and CDR2 as YNNKEL (reference sequence). Material: peripheral blood, obtained 28 days after the second AZD1222 dose. The sequence was collected from an adult who received the AZD1222 COVID-19 vaccine. The chain joins TRBV3-1 (or the pseudogene TRBV3-2) to TRBJ2-1; D is perhaps TRBD1 or TRBD2 (7 bases each). The CDR3 loop reads CASSPRWGGGEQFF. CDR3 sequence (DNA): TGTGCCAGCAGCCCGCGTTGGGGAGGGGGCGAGCAGTTCTTC.